Below, 3 T cell receptor beta chains from the same sample are listed, as sequenced in a study of T cells in tumors after PD-1 blockade. Only in-frame clones appear in the TCRdb table, and some are missing; sequencing was by immunoSEQ multiplex PCR. The sample holds 61,000 or so clones; over 75% are singletons and the top ten take roughly 12%. This material consisted of PBMCs, taken before anti-PD-1 treatment. These receptors were collected from a human donor with basal cell carcinoma.

The chain links TRBV5-1 to TRBJ2-7, with TRBD1 identical over 8 bases. Germline CDR1 reads SGHRS; CDR2 reads YFSETQ. The CDR3 consists of 17 residues. With V trimmed by 0 bases and J by 3 bases, 11 bases remained unmatched. The DNA for the CDR3 is TGCGCCAGCAGCTTGGACTTGACAGGGGCAAAAAGCTACGAGCAGTACTTC. The encoded protein is CASSLDLTGAKSYEQYF. Looking up the rest from reference TRBV5-1 and TRBJ2-7 gives the full variable domain: KAGVTQTPRYLIKTRGQQVTLSCSPISGHRSVSWYQQTPGQGLQFLFEYFSETQRNKGNFPGRFSGRQFSNSRSEMNVSTLELGDSALYLCASSLDLTGAKSYEQYFGPGTRLTVT.

The rearrangement uses TRBV30 and TRBJ2-3; 8 nucleotides agree with TRBD2. CDR1 and CDR2 (germline): GTSNPN, SVGIG (reference sequence). This CDR3 has 14 residues. V lost 3 bases to trimming and J lost 6 bases; unmatched junction nucleotides: 8. The CDR3 bases are TGTGCCTGGAGACAGGTAGCGGGGCTTGATACGCAGTATTTT. Amino acids: CAWRQVAGLDTQYF.

V gene TRBV10-1 combines with J gene TRBJ1-1, with D unresolved. Trimming stripped 0 bases from V and 0 bases from J, with 14 bases between. CDR1 WNHNN and CDR2 SYGVQD come from the germline V gene (reference sequence). The CDR3 sequence is 17 residues long. DNA of the CDR3: TGCGCCAGCAGTGAGTCGACTCCCGGACGGATGAACACTGAAGCTTTCTTT. As protein: CASSESTPGRMNTEAFF.